The clone carrying this T cell receptor (beta chain) was counted between two and nine times. Its antigen remains unknown. The CDR3 covers 14 residues. In germline, CDR1 is SGHRS, CDR2 YFSETQ. V lost 1 base to trimming and J lost 4 bases, with 9 bases between them. Sequencing in the ViraFEST assay came after antigen-specific CD4+ T cells had been expanded with viral peptide pools, which were used to stimulate PBMC. The culture ran for 10 days, and then CD4+ T cells were isolated. Each participant received a vaccine that was either BNT162b2 or mRNA-1273, given as two doses. Nobody among the vaccine recipients had prior SARS-CoV-2 infection (nucleocapsid antibodies were negative). Sequencing used immunoSEQ multiplex PCR; TCRdb keeps in-frame clones, though not all of them. The data show 30,000 to 40,000 clones, with 65% to 75% seen just once and around 10% held by the top ten. This entry is derived from a study of vaccination effects on CD4 cells after COVID-19.

The input for sequencing was CD4+ T cells from PBMCs cultured with HCoV-229E spike peptides, taken after COVID-19 vaccination. This receptor was obtained from a human donor who received a COVID-19 vaccine. V gene TRBV5-1 combines with J gene TRBJ1-5; no definite D call. The CDR3 sequence is CASSLTPHNQPQHF. In DNA, the CDR3 is TGCGCCAGCAGCTTGACACCGCATAATCAGCCCCAGCATTTT.